These T cell receptor beta chains were read from a single sample in a study of technical replicates of blood from several donors. The repertoire was sequenced with immunoSEQ multiplex PCR; TCRdb's copy has only in-frame clones and lacks some. Among under 75,000 clones listed, 70% to 90% were seen once. What was sequenced was PBMCs. The receptors derive from a human donor in good health. Some clones in this sample may be carry-over from other donors' samples. CDR3s leave out the opening cysteine and the closing phenylalanine or tryptophan. A D gene is named only where the DNA matches it firmly.

TRBJ1-1 | TRBV2 | 11 | TRBD1 | ASKTGGGTEAF
TRBJ2-7 | TRBV7-8 | 13 | TRBD2 | ASSLSAGEQYEQY
TRBJ1-5 | TRBV7-9 | 13 | - | ASSSGGWSNQPQH
TRBJ2-7 | TRBV7-9 | 11 | - | ASSLASPGEQY
TRBJ2-5 | TRBV5-1 | 12 | - | ASSFGVGEETQY
TRBJ2-5 | TRBV29-1 | 12 | - | SAPGGAYQETQY
TRBJ1-1 | TRBV6-5 | 13 | TRBD1 | ASSSRTGGNTEAF
TRBJ2-3 | TRBV7-7 | 11 | TRBD2 | ASSLSGTSAQY
TRBJ1-2 | TRBV19 | 11 | TRBD1 | ASTAGQVYGYT
TRBJ2-5 | TRBV6-1 | 11 | - | ASSGQIQETQY
TRBJ2-7 | TRBV5-6 | 14 | - | ASSRRFAARGYEQY
TRBJ2-5 | TRBV14 | 14 | - | ASSRISLGLQETQY
TRBJ2-7 | TRBV30 | 13 | TRBD2 | AWSVLGTSLDEQY
TRBJ2-7 | TRBV29-1 | 12 | TRBD1 | SVLDRGLSYEQY
TRBJ1-2 | TRBV20-1 | 9 | TRBD1 | SARQGGGYT
TRBJ2-1 | TRBV5-1 | 12 | - | ASSLASSYNEQF
TRBJ2-7 | TRBV10-3 | 11 | - | APTGSRTYEQY
TRBJ2-1 | TRBV4-1 | 11 | - | ASSLPDGDEQF
TRBJ2-5 | TRBV7-2 | 13 | TRBD2 | ATKYSGSFRETQY
TRBJ1-1 | TRBV6-6 | 10 | - | ASSYWQASAF
TRBJ2-5 | TRBV5-6 | 11 | TRBD1 | ASSAQGTPTQY
TRBJ1-1 | TRBV29-1 | 10 | - | SVDTRVTEAF
TRBJ1-5 | TRBV10-3 | 11 | - | AISSDSNQPQH
TRBJ1-4 | TRBV6-5 | 13 | TRBD1 | ASRRDRATNEKLF
TRBJ2-1 | TRBV18 | 9 | - | ASSPSDEQF